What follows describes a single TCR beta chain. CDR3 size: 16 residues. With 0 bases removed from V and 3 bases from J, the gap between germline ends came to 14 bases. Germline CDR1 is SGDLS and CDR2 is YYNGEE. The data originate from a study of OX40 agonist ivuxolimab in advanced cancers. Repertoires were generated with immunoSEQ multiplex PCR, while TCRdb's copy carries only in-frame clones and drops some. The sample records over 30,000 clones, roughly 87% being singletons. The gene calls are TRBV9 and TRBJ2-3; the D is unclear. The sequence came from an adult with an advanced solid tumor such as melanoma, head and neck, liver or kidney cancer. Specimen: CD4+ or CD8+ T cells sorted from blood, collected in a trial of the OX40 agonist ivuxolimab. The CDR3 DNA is TGTGCCAGCAGCGTAGCCCCGGCCAGTGGAACAGATACGCAGTATTTT. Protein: CASSVAPASGTDTQYF.